This T cell receptor beta chain was observed in a study of blood T cell repertoires in COVID-19 (dated by TCRdb to about 2020). Concerning the study at large: Samples from collaborators originated in the United States, Italy and Spain and spanned both the acute and convalescent phases of COVID-19. Subjects who had been exposed to COVID-19, were actively infected with it, or had recovered from it provided the deeply sampled blood TCRbeta repertoires that made up the dataset. The repertoires were released in a freely available public database intended as a resource for research on the immune response to SARS-CoV-2. Where available, HLA class I and class II types were obtained from metadata supplied by the sample provider rather than from assay-based typing. The prospective study material was composed of cDNA or gDNA derived from T cells, B-cell-depleted T cells, or PBMCs. Nearly every sample came with metadata listing a de-identified subject ID, COVID-19 status, age in years and sex. Samples were obtained from the ongoing ImmuneRACE study (first 160 participants) and from about 1,300 subjects provided by 6 global collaborators.

Whole blood was collected in K2EDTA tubes by collaborating institutions according to the institutions' own protocols. For TCRbeta analysis, collaborators shipped samples in one of three forms: frozen whole blood, isolated PBMCs, or DNA extracted from either of those sample types. Spanning cysteine to phenylalanine, the CDR3 consists of 15 amino acids. Only the CDR3 portion is preserved as DNA: 45 bases, with reading frame beginning at the first base. The germline V gene specifies SGDLS as CDR1 and YYNGEE as CDR2. Relative to germline, V is 0 bases shorter and J is 6 bases shorter, with 12 bases between their ends. This clone turned up a few times. The target of this receptor is not known. Qualities for individual bases were not recorded, and no much larger clone is one base off. The immunoSEQ Assay, a bias-controlled multiplex PCR, was used to amplify TCRbeta CDR3 regions from genomic DNA. In the authors' own workflow: Nucleated cell counts per sample were estimated from amplification of reference gene primers within the assay. To quantify the absolute abundance of each unique TCRbeta CDR3 rearrangement, sequence reads were collapsed and filtered. For each sample, productive Simpson clonality was calculated by taking the square root of Simpson's diversity index across productive rearrangements. In TCRdb, the immuneACCESS table is reduced to in-frame sequences with V and J assigned. These tables do not hold every clone; where another copy was compared, an unresolved V gene accounts for under half, and the others remain unexplained. V, J and clone size reflect that table, while D and trimming were determined from the DNA. This sample holds about 210,000 clones; about 79% were observed only once. Approximately 10% of the sample rests with the top ten.

General conclusions and limits of the study: Clinical and demographic metadata were provided uncurated, with the amount varying by source and participant.

Source material: peripheral blood. The clonotype originates from a man aged 45-60 years with active or convalescent COVID-19. The sequence links TRBV9 to TRBJ1-4; D gene: possibly TRBD1, on 5 matching bases. The DNA is TGTGCCAGCAGCGTAGCCGGGGGGACTTATGAAAAACTGTTTTTT. This is translated as CASSVAGGTYEKLFF.